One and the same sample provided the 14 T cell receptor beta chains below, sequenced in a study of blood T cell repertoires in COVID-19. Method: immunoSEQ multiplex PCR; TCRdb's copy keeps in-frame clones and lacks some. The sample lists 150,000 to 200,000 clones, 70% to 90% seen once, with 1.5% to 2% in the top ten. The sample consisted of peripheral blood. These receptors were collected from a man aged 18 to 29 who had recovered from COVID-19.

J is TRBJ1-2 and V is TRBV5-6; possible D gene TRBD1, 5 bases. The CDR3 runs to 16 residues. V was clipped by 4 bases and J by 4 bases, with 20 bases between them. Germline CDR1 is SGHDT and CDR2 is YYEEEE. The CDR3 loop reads CASSAPNPTRGYGYTF. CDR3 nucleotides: TGTGCCAGCAGCGCCCCTAATCCGACAAGGGGCTATGGCTACACCTTC.

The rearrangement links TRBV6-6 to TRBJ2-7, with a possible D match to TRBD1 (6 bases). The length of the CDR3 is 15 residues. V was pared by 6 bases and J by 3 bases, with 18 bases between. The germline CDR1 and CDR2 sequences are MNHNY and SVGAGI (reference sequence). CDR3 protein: CASSHISRGGYEQYF. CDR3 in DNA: TGTGCCAGCAGCCACATTAGCCGAGGGGGCTACGAGCAGTACTTC.

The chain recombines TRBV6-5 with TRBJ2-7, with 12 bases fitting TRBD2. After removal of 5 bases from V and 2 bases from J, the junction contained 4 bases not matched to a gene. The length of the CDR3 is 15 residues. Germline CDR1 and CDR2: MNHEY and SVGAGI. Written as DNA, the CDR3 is TGTGCCAGCAGTCCTAGCGGGAGGGCTCCCTACGAGCAGTACTTC. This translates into CASSPSGRAPYEQYF.

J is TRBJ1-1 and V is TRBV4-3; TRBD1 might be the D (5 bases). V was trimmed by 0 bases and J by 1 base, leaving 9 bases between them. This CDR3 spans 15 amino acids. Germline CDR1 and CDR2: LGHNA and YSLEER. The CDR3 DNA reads TGCGCCAGCAGCCAAGATGACAGTTGGAACACTGAAGCTTTCTTT. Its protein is CASSQDDSWNTEAFF.

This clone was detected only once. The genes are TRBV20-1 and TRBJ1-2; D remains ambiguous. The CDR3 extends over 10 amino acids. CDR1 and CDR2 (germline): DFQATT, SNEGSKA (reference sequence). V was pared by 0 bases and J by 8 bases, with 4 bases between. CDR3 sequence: CSARDPGYTF. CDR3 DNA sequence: TGCAGTGCTAGAGACCCGGGCTACACCTTC.

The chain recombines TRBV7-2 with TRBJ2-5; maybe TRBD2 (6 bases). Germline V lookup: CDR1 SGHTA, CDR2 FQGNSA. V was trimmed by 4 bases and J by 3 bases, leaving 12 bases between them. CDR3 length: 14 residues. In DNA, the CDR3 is TGTGCCAGCAGCTCGCTAGCGCGGAAAGAGACCCAGTACTTC. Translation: CASSSLARKETQYF.

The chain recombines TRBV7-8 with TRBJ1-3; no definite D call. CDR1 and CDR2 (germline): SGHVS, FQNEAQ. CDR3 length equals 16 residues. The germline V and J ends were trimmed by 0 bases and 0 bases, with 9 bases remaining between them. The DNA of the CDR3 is TGTGCCAGCAGCTTAGCGTGGCCGTTCTCTGGAAACACCATATATTTT. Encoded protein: CASSLAWPFSGNTIYF.

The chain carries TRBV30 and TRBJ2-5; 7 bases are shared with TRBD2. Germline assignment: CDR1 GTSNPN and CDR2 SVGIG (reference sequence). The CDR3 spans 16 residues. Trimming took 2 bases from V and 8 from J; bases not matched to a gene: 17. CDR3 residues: CAWSRFLAGVDRTQYF. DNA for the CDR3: TGTGCCTGGAGTAGGTTTTTGGCGGGAGTTGACCGAACCCAGTACTTC.

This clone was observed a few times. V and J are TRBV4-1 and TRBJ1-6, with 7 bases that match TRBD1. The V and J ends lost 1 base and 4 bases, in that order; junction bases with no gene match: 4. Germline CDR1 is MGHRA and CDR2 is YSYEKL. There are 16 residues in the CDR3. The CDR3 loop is CASSQVEGQYNSPLHF. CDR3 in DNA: TGCGCCAGCAGCCAAGTAGAGGGACAGTATAATTCACCCCTCCACTTT.

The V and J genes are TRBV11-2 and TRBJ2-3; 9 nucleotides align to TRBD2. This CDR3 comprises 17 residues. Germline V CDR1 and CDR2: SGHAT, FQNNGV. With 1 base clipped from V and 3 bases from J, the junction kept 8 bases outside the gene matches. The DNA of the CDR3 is TGTGCCAGCAGCTTAGCGAGGGTCCTAGCGGGAACAGATACGCAGTATTTT. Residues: CASSLARVLAGTDTQYF.

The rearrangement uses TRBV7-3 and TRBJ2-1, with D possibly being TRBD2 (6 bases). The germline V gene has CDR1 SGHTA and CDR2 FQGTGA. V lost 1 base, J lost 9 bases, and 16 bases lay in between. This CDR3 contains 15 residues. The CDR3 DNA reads TGTGCCAGCAGCTTAAACGGACGGGGAGGTGGTGAGCAGTTCTTC. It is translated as CASSLNGRGGGEQFF.

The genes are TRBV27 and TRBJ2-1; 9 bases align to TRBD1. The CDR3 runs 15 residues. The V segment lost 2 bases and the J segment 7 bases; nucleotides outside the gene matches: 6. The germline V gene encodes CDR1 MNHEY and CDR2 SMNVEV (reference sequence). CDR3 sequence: CASSLSGTGKNEQFF. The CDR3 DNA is TGTGCCAGCAGTTTAAGCGGGACAGGGAAAAATGAGCAGTTCTTC.

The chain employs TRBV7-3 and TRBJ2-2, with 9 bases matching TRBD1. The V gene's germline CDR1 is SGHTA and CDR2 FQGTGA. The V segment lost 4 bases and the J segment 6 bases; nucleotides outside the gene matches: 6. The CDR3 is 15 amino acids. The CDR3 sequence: CASSSTGGVPGELFF. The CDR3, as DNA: TGTGCCAGCAGCTCAACAGGGGGCGTCCCCGGGGAGCTGTTTTTT.

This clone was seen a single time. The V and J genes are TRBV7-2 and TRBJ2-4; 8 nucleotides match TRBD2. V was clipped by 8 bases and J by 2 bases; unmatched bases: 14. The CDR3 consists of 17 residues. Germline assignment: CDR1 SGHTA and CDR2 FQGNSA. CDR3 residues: CASSSRTGGSPKNIQYF. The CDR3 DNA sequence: TGTGCCAGCTCCTCACGAACGGGGGGGAGTCCCAAAAACATTCAGTACTTC.